This TCR beta chain was recorded in a study of control samples from healthy donors and cancer patients. Sequencing used immunoSEQ multiplex PCR; TCRdb keeps in-frame clones, though not all of them. The top ten clones hold over 4% of a sample with some 150,000 clones, 80% to 95% of them seen once. Germline-derived CDR1 and CDR2 are LNHDA and SQIVND (reference sequence). CDR3 length: 13 amino acids. The V and J ends lost 8 bases and 8 bases, in that order; junction bases with no gene match: 3. The sequence came from a woman aged 60-70 years in good health. The sample consisted of blood. The chain uses TRBV19 and TRBJ2-1, with 13 bases aligning to TRBD2. As DNA, the CDR3 is TGTGCCAGTGGACTAGCGGGGGTTGATGAGCAGTTCTTC. Its protein product is CASGLAGVDEQFF.